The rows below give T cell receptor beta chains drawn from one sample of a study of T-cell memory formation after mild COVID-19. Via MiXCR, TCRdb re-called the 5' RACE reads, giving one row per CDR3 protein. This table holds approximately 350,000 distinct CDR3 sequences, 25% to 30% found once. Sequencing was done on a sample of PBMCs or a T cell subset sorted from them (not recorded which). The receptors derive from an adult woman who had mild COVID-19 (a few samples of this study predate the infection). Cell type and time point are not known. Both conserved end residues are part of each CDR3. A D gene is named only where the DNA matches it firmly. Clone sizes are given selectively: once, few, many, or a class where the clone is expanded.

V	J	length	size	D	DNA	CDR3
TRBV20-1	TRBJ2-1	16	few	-	TGCAGTGCTAGAGACCACCTTGGGGGGTGGAGCGTGGAGCAGTTCTTC	CSARDHLGGWSVEQFF
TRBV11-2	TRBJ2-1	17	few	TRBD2	TGTGCCAGCAGCTTAGCTAGCGGGAGGGCCGAGTACAATGAGCAGTTCTTC	CASSLASGRAEYNEQFF
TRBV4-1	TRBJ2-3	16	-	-	TGCGCCAGCAGCCAAGAGCAGGGGGGGAGGCCAGATACGCAGTATTTT	CASSQEQGGRPDTQYF
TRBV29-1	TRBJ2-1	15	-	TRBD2	TGCAGCGTTGACCCCGGGACTAGCGGCAACAATGAGCAGTTCTTC	CSVDPGTSGNNEQFF
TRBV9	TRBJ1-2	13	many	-	TGTGCCAGCAGCGCTGGGACGGCTTATGGCTACACCTTC	CASSAGTAYGYTF
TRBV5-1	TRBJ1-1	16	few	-	TGCGCCAGCAGCTCAACTTCAGGGTGGGGTGACACTGAAGCTTTCTTT	CASSSTSGWGDTEAFF
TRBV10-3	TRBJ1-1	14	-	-	TGTGCCATCAGCGGCCAGGGAGAGAACACTGAAGCTTTCTTT	CAISGQGENTEAFF
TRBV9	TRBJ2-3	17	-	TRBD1	TGTGCCAGCAGCGTAGGAGGGGGACAGGGGATTACAGATACGCAGTATTTT	CASSVGGGQGITDTQYF
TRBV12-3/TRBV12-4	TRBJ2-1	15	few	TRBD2	TGTGCCAGCAGCCCGGGACTAGGAACTGAAAATGAGCAGTTCTTC	CASSPGLGTENEQFF
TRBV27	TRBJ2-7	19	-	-	TGTGCCAGCAGTCGTAAAGGACCCGGGACATCTTTGAGCTCCTACGAGCAGTACTTC	CASSRKGPGTSLSSYEQYF
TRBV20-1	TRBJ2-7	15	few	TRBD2	TGCAGTGCTAGAACAGCTCGACTAGCGGGGATCGAGCAGTACTTC	CSARTARLAGIEQYF
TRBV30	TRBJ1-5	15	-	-	TGTGCCTGGAGTGCCGGGGTGGGGAGCAATCAGCCCCAGCATTTT	CAWSAGVGSNQPQHF
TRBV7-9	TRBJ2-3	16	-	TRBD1	TGTGCCAGCAGCCCAAGGGACAGGGCCTACACAGATACGCAGTATTTT	CASSPRDRAYTDTQYF
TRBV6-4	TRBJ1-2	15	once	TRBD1	TGTGCCAGCAGTCCTACTAGACAGGGAGGCTATGGCTACACCTTC	CASSPTRQGGYGYTF
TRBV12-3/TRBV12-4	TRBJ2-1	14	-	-	TGTGCCAGCAGTTTAACCTCCCTATACAATGAGCAGTTCTTC	CASSLTSLYNEQFF
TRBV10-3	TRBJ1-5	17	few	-	TGTGCCATCAGTGAAGTCCCCTCCTATGGGGGCAATCAGCCCCAGCATTTT	CAISEVPSYGGNQPQHF
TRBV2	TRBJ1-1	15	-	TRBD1	TGTGCCAGCAATCGGGACAGGACTATGAACACTGAAGCTTTCTTT	CASNRDRTMNTEAFF
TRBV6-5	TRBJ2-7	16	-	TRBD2	TGTGCCAGCAGTTACTCAGGCGGGAGGGCCGGGTACGAGCAGTACTTC	CASSYSGGRAGYEQYF
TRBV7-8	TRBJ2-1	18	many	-	TGTGCCAGCAGCTTAGGGATCGGGATAGGACCTCTCTACAATGAGCAGTTCTTC	CASSLGIGIGPLYNEQFF
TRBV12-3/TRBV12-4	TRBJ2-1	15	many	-	TGTGCCAGCAGTTTATCAGGGACCCTTTACAATGAGCAGTTCTTC	CASSLSGTLYNEQFF
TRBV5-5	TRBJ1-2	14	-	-	TGTGCCAGCAGCTTGCAACAGAACTTCTATGGCTACACCTTC	CASSLQQNFYGYTF
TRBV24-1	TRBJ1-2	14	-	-	TGTGCCACCAGTGATGGGGGGGCAGGGGCTGGCTACACCTTC	CATSDGGAGAGYTF
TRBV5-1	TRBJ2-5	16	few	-	TGCGCCAGCAGCTTGTGGGCAGGCGCCGTCCGGGAGACCCAGTACTTC	CASSLWAGAVRETQYF
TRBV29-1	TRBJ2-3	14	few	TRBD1	TGCAGCGTTGAGGGGACAGGAATAACAGATACGCAGTATTTT	CSVEGTGITDTQYF
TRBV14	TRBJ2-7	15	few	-	TGTGCCAGCAGCCAGAGCCTAGTAGGTCTGGGCGAGCAGTACTTC	CASSQSLVGLGEQYF
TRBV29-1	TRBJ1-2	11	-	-	TGCAGCGTTGTGGGCCGGGATGGCTACACCTTC	CSVVGRDGYTF
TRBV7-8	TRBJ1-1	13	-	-	TGTGCCAGCAGCACAAGGGGGACGACTGAAGCTTTCTTT	CASSTRGTTEAFF
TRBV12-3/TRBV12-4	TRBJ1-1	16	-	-	TGTGCCAGCAGTTCTCTCCCCGTGGGGGTGAACACTGAAGCTTTCTTT	CASSSLPVGVNTEAFF
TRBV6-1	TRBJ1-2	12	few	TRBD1	TGTGCCAGCAGGGGACAGCCGTCCGGCTACACCTTC	CASRGQPSGYTF
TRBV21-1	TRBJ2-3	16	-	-	TGTGCCAGCAGCAAGGGCGGGAGTAACCGCACAGATACGCAGTATTTT	CASSKGGSNRTDTQYF
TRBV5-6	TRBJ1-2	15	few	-	TGTGCCAGCAGCTTGGGGGCAGCTGGGAGGTATGGCTACACCTTC	CASSLGAAGRYGYTF
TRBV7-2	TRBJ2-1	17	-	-	TGTGCCAGCAGGCCGAGGTTCGGACGAACCAATAACAATGAGCAGTTCTTC	CASRPRFGRTNNNEQFF
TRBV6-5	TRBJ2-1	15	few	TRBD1	TGTGCCAGCAGGGGGGACAGGGGGAACTACAATGAGCAGTTCTTC	CASRGDRGNYNEQFF
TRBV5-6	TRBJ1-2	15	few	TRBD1	TGTGCCAGCAGCTTGGAGAGAAGGGGGCGGGGTGGCTACACCTTC	CASSLERRGRGGYTF